The clone carrying this T cell receptor (beta chain) was seen more than once but under ten times. Its antigen is currently unknown. Trimming took 2 bases from V and 0 from J, leaving 10 bases between them. This CDR3 region has 15 residues. Looked up from germline, CDR1 is SGHTA and CDR2 is FQGTGA. This sample was included in a study of CD8 T cells in ankylosing spondylitis. Study conclusions and caveats: In ankylosing spondylitis patients, matched synovial fluid reportedly showed significant enrichment of disease-linked clones.

For TCR beta, libraries came from quantitative 5'-RACE with molecular barcodes. One entry per CDR3 protein results from TCRdb running MiXCR on the 5' RACE reads. The sample shows about 160,000 distinct CDR3 sequences, about 42% of them seen only once. The chain recombines TRBV7-3 with TRBJ2-5; D is perhaps TRBD1 (6 bases). Sample: synovial fluid, either unsorted or a sorted T cell fraction (not recorded which). This TCR came from a male donor with ankylosing spondylitis. CDR3 in amino acids: CASSLLGGNQETQYF. The CDR3 DNA follows: TGTGCCAGCAGCTTATTAGGGGGAAACCAAGAGACCCAGTACTTC.